These 24 T cell receptor beta chains originate from one sample sequenced in a study of CD8 T cells in ankylosing spondylitis. Findings and limits, study-wide: Seemingly distinctive of ankylosing spondylitis blood was a TCR beta motif formed by eight highly homologous variants.

Their target antigens are unknown. TCRdb fed the 5' RACE reads into MiXCR, producing one record per CDR3 protein. The sample includes around 890,000 distinct CDR3 sequences, roughly 12% of them seen just once. Specimen: blood, either unsorted or a sorted T cell fraction (not recorded which). These receptors were taken from a male donor with ankylosing spondylitis.

This clonotype has only a few counts. The chain links TRBV7-9 to TRBJ2-7; D remains ambiguous. This CDR3 comprises 14 residues. Trimming stripped 5 bases from V and 4 bases from J, with 15 bases between. Germline values: CDR1 SEHNR, CDR2 FQNEAQ (reference sequence). The CDR3 DNA follows: TGTGCCAGCAGCCGAGCCCACGGAAAATACGAGCAGTACTTC. Residues: CASSRAHGKYEQYF. The whole variable domain, filled in from reference TRBV7-9 and TRBJ2-7, reads DTGVSQNPRHKITKRGQNVTFRCDPISEHNRLYWYRQTLGQGPEFLTYFQNEAQLEKSRLLSDRFSAERPKGSFSTLEIQRTEQGDSAMYLCASSRAHGKYEQYFGPGTRLTVT.

The CDR3 DNA is TGCGCCAGCAGCCCCTTCGGGGGACGGTCTTCACCCCTCCACTTT. The encoded protein is CASSPFGGRSSPLHF. The rearrangement uses TRBV5-1 and TRBJ1-6; tentatively, D is TRBD1 (5 bases). This CDR3 contains 15 residues. V dropped 4 bases and J dropped 9 bases, with 17 bases sitting between them. Looked up from germline, CDR1 is SGHRS and CDR2 is YFSETQ.

The chain links TRBV10-3 to TRBJ2-5; TRBD2 agrees at 9 bases. The CDR3 totals 15 residues. Per the germline V gene, CDR1 is ENHRY and CDR2 is SYGVKD. V shed 6 bases and J 0 bases; nucleotides not matched to a gene: 5. DNA of the CDR3: TGTGCCATCAGGCGGACTAGCGAGTACCAAGAGACCCAGTACTTC. As protein: CAIRRTSEYQETQYF.

In its sample, this clonotype was seen a few times. The CDR3 sequence is CASSTLDGVRGNEQFF. DNA of the CDR3: TGTGCCAGCAGCACCCTGGACGGGGTGCGGGGCAATGAGCAGTTCTTC. The chain uses TRBV5-6 and TRBJ2-1; TRBD2 is a possible D gene (6 bases). CDR1 and CDR2 (germline): SGHDT, YYEEEE. Between the trimmed V and J ends, which lost 4 bases and 6 bases, there was a span of 20 bases. The CDR3 loop spans 16 amino acids.

The sample holds a few counts of this clonotype. The J gene is TRBJ2-2, the V gene TRBV6-5; 8 positions agree with TRBD2. With V trimmed by 0 bases and J by 4 bases, 7 bases remained unmatched. Germline CDR1 is MNHEY and CDR2 is SVGAGI. This CDR3 has 17 residues. The CDR3 loop reads CASSYSIPGGGTGELFF. The CDR3 DNA reads as TGTGCCAGCAGTTACTCGATACCGGGAGGGGGCACCGGGGAGCTGTTTTTT.

This clonotype was seen a handful of times. The chain couples TRBV5-1 to TRBJ2-1, with D uncertain. The CDR3 spans 14 residues. Per germline, CDR1 SGHRS and CDR2 YFSETQ. With 4 bases removed from V and 8 bases from J, the gap between germline ends came to 16 bases. CDR3 nucleotides: TGCGCCAGCAGCCTCGACCCTCTAGGGTATGAGCAGTTCTTC. Translation: CASSLDPLGYEQFF.

A few counts support this clonotype. The chain joins TRBV7-9 to TRBJ2-1, with D hard to call. V shed 1 base and J shed 6 bases, with 4 bases lying between them. Germline CDR1 is SEHNR and CDR2 is FQNEAQ (reference sequence). There are 12 residues in the CDR3. The DNA for the CDR3 is TGTGCCAGCAGCTTAGTAATCAATGAGCAGTTCTTC. Its translation: CASSLVINEQFF.

This chain uses TRBV20-1 with TRBJ1-4; a weak D match, TRBD1 (5 bases). The V end was cut by 6 bases, the J end by 3 bases, with 11 bases between. This CDR3 has 13 amino acids. Germline V gene lookup returns CDR1 DFQATT and CDR2 SNEGSKA (reference sequence). CDR3 in DNA: TGCAGTGCCACCGGGACGTCTAATGAAAAACTGTTTTTT. Its protein is CSATGTSNEKLFF.

This clonotype has a handful of counts. The chain recombines TRBV12-5 with TRBJ1-5, with TRBD1 matching over 11 bases. V lost 5 bases to trimming and J lost 7 bases; unmatched junction nucleotides: 7. The germline V gene has CDR1 LGHNT and CDR2 FRNRAP. The CDR3 sequence is 15 residues long. The CDR3 region has the DNA TGTGCTAGTGGTGGGACAGGGGGAAGCCAACAGCCCCAGCATTTT. Protein sequence: CASGGTGGSQQPQHF. Combining the CDR3 with reference TRBV12-5 and TRBJ1-5 gives the whole variable domain DARVTQTPRHKVTEMGQEVTMRCQPILGHNTVFWYRQTMMQGLELLAYFRNRAPLDDSGMPKDRFSAEMPDATLATLKIQPSEPRDSAVYFCASGGTGGSQQPQHFGDGTRLSIL.

This clonotype was observed a single time. The chain employs TRBV12-3 or TRBV12-4 and TRBJ2-7; no definite D call. V lost 6 bases, J lost 1 base, and 13 bases lay in between. The CDR3 has 14 amino acids. The CDR3 DNA reads TGTGCCAGCAGCCCAAGATTCGATTCCTACGAGCAGTACTTC. It translates to CASSPRFDSYEQYF.

This clonotype was observed a handful of times. The chain links TRBV5-1 to TRBJ1-5, with D unclear. The CDR3 spans 14 residues. Deletions cut 0 bases from V and 5 bases from J, with 9 bases between. The germline CDR1 and CDR2 sequences are SGHRS and YFSETQ. The CDR3 DNA is TGCGCCAGCAGCTTGGAATCAAGTGATCAGCCCCAGCATTTT. Encoded protein: CASSLESSDQPQHF.

The J gene is TRBJ2-2, the V gene TRBV5-1; the D gene could be TRBD1 or TRBD2 (5 bases each). V lost 4 bases, J lost 6 bases, and 16 bases lay in between. CDR1 SGHRS and CDR2 YFSETQ come from the germline V gene. This CDR3 comprises 15 residues. In DNA form, the CDR3 reads TGCGCCAGCAGCCTGGGGGTGTTCTCGGCCGGGGAGCTGTTTTTT. This gives the protein CASSLGVFSAGELFF.

This chain uses TRBV6-1 with TRBJ1-5; D not resolved. The CDR3 is 13 amino acids. Between the trimmed V and J ends, which lost 4 bases and 8 bases, there was a span of 12 bases. From germline, CDR1 is MNHNS and CDR2 SASEGT. The CDR3 is CASSVREGEPQHF. The CDR3 nucleotides read TGTGCCAGCAGTGTCCGGGAGGGAGAGCCCCAGCATTTT.

The rearrangement uses TRBV7-2 and TRBJ1-5; D is uncertain. From germline, CDR1 is SGHTA and CDR2 FQGNSA. The CDR3 has 14 residues. Trimming took 7 bases from V and 8 from J, leaving 18 bases between them. CDR3 residues: CASTFGRDHEPQHF. The CDR3 DNA reads as TGTGCCAGCACTTTCGGGAGAGATCACGAGCCCCAGCATTTT.

The chain is built from TRBV7-9 and TRBJ2-6; 7 positions match TRBD1. V was clipped by 5 bases and J by 2 bases; unmatched bases: 3. Germline V gene lookup returns CDR1 SEHNR and CDR2 FQNEAQ (reference sequence). The CDR3 runs to 15 residues. CDR3 protein: CASSNDRAGANVLTF. The CDR3 DNA reads TGTGCCAGCAGCAACGACAGGGCTGGGGCCAACGTCCTGACTTTC.

This clonotype has ten or more counts. CDR3 sequence: CASSPLRTVANYGYTF. The CDR3 DNA is TGTGCCAGCAGTCCCCTCCGGACAGTAGCTAACTATGGCTACACCTTC. The V gene is TRBV12-3 or TRBV12-4, the J gene TRBJ1-2, with D possibly matching TRBD1 (6 bases). The CDR3 is 16 residues long. The V end was cut by 5 bases, the J end by 0 bases, with 16 bases between.

This clonotype was seen only a few times. V gene TRBV20-1 combines with J gene TRBJ2-7; 8 bases are shared with TRBD1. The CDR3 length is 18 residues. With V trimmed by 0 bases and J by 3 bases, 16 bases remained unmatched. Germline CDR1 is DFQATT and CDR2 is SNEGSKA (reference sequence). CDR3 sequence: CSARDRGVDRAHFYEQYF. CDR3 bases: TGCAGTGCTAGAGATAGGGGGGTGGACAGGGCCCATTTCTACGAGCAGTACTTC.

The chain links TRBV2 to TRBJ1-5; no clear D. V lost 3 bases to trimming and J lost 7 bases, with 10 bases between them. Germline V gene sequence: CDR1 SNHLY, CDR2 FYNNEI. The CDR3 length is 13 residues. CDR3 sequence (DNA): TGTGCCAGCAGTGAGGAGTCGGGCCAGCCCCAGCATTTT. Its translation: CASSEESGQPQHF.

This clonotype appeared a few times. The genes are TRBV11-2 and TRBJ2-7, with D hard to call. From germline, CDR1 is SGHAT and CDR2 FQNNGV. Between the trimmed V and J ends, which lost 6 bases and 1 base, there was a span of 10 bases. The CDR3 has 13 residues. The CDR3 is CASRQTASYEQYF. In nucleotides, the CDR3 is TGTGCCAGCAGGCAAACAGCTTCCTACGAGCAGTACTTC.

This clonotype was seen a handful of times. This chain uses TRBV20-1 with TRBJ1-2, with no clear D. Germline loops: CDR1 DFQATT, CDR2 SNEGSKA (reference sequence). The CDR3 runs to 12 residues. V lost 5 bases to trimming and J lost 6 bases, with 13 bases between them. As DNA, the CDR3 is TGCAGTGCTGAGGGAATGAGGGATGGCTACACCTTC. Translation gives CSAEGMRDGYTF.

The chain recombines TRBV4-3 with TRBJ2-3; 8 bases map to TRBD2. Losses at the gene ends were 0 bases for V and 2 bases for J; bases not matched to a gene: 7. This CDR3 region has 17 residues. Germline assignment: CDR1 LGHNA and CDR2 YSLEER. Here the CDR3 reads CASSQDRFSGDTDTQYF. CDR3 in DNA: TGCGCCAGCAGCCAAGATCGGTTTAGCGGGGACACAGATACGCAGTATTTT.

The chain employs TRBV7-2 and TRBJ2-1; tentative D call: TRBD2 (6 bases). The CDR3 covers 16 residues. Germline V CDR1 and CDR2: SGHTA, FQGNSA. V lost 5 bases and J 4 bases, leaving 18 bases between the germline ends. This CDR3 is CASSPRLANYYNEQFF. CDR3 in DNA: TGTGCCAGCAGCCCACGTCTAGCGAACTATTACAATGAGCAGTTCTTC.

Only a few counts were recorded for this clonotype. The chain uses TRBV20-1 and TRBJ2-7; tentative D call: TRBD1 (6 bases). CDR1 and CDR2 from the germline V gene are DFQATT and SNEGSKA (reference sequence). The V and J ends lost 3 bases and 0 bases respectively, with 9 bases between them. The CDR3 has 13 amino acids. The CDR3 nucleotides read TGCAGTGCTAGGGCGGACAGCTCCTACGAGCAGTACTTC. It specifies CSARADSSYEQYF.

This clonotype occurred once. This chain connects TRBV5-1 to TRBJ2-3; 7 bases fit TRBD2. J lost 0 bases, V lost 4 bases, and 5 bases had no gene match. Looked up from germline, CDR1 is SGHRS and CDR2 is YFSETQ. The CDR3 covers 15 residues. The CDR3 bases are TGCGCCAGCAGCCTTAGCGGGTACAGCACAGATACGCAGTATTTT. The encoded protein is CASSLSGYSTDTQYF.